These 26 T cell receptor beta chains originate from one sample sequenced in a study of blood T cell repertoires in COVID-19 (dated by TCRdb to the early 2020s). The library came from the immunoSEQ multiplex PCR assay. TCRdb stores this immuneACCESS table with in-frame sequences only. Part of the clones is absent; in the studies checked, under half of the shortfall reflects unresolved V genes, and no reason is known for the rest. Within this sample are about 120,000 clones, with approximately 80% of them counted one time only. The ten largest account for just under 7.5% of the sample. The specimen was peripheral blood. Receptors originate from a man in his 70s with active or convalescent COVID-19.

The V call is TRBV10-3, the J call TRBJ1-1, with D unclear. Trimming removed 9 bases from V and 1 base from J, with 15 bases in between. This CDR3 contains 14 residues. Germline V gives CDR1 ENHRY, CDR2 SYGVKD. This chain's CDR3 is CAIKAPAGNTEAFF. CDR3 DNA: TGTGCCATTAAAGCTCCAGCGGGGAACACTGAAGCTTTCTTT.

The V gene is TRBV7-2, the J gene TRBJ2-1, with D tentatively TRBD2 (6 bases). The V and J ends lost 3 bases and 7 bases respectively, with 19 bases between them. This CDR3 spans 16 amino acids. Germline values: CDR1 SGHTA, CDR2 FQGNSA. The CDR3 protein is CASSFKVSGTSNEQFF. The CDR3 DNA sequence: TGTGCCAGCAGCTTCAAGGTTAGCGGAACGAGTAATGAGCAGTTCTTC.

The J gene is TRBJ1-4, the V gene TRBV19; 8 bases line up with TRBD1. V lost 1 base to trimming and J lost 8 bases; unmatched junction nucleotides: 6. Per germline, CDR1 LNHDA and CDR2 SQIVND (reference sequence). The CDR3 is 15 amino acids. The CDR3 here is CASSIGTGRGEKLFF. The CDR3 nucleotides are TGTGCCAGTAGTATAGGGACAGGGCGAGGCGAAAAACTGTTTTTT.

The CDR3 reads CASSANMGDEAFF. CDR3 nucleotide sequence: TGTGCCAGCTCAGCCAATATGGGCGATGAAGCTTTCTTT. The chain combines TRBV18 with TRBJ1-1; D gene unclear. Per germline, CDR1 KGHSH and CDR2 LQKENI. The V end lost 5 bases, the J end lost 7 bases, and 14 bases lay between the germline ends. This CDR3 region has 13 residues.

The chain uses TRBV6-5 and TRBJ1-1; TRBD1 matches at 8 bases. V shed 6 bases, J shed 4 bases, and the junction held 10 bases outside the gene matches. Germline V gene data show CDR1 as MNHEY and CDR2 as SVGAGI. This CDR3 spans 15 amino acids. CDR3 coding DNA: TGTGCCAGCAGCCGGACAGGGTGGGTCGGCACTGAAGCTTTCTTT. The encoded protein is CASSRTGWVGTEAFF.

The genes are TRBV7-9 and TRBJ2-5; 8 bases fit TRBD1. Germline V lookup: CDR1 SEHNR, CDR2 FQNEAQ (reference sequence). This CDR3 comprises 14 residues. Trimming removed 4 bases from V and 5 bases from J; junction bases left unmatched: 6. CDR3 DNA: TGTGCCAGCAGCTCGGACAGGGTCGTTGAGACCCAGTACTTC. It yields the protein CASSSDRVVETQYF.

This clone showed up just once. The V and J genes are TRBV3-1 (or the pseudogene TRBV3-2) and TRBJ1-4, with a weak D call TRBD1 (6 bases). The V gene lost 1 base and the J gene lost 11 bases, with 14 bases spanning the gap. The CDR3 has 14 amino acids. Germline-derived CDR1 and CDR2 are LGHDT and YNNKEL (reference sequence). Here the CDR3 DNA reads TGTGCCAGCAGCCAAGTGGCGTCACAGGGTAAACTGTTTTTT. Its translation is CASSQVASQGKLFF.

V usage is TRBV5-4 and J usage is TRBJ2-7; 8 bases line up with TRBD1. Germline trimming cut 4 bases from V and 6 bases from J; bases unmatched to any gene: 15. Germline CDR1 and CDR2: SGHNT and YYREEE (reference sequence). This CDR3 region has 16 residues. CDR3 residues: CASSKGQGSVKFEQYF. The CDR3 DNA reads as TGTGCCAGCAGCAAAGGACAGGGAAGTGTGAAATTCGAGCAGTACTTC.

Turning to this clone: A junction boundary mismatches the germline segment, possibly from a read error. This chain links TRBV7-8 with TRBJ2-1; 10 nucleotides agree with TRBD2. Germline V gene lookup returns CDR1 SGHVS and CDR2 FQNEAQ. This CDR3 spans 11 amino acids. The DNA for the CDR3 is TGTGCCAGCAGCTCTAGCGGGAGATGGGTCTTC. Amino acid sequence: CASSSSGRWVF.

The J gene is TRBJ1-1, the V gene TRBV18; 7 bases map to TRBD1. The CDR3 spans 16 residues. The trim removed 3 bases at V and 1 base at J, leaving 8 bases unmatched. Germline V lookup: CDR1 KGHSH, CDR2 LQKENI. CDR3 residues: CASSPTQGQRNTEAFF. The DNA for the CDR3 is TGTGCCAGCTCACCGACCCAGGGACAGCGGAACACTGAAGCTTTCTTT.

The CDR3 DNA sequence: TGTGCCAGCAGCCCTATCTTCGGACAGGGGGATGGCTACACCTTC. Its protein product is CASSPIFGQGDGYTF. V is TRBV7-8 and J is TRBJ1-2, with 10 nucleotides matching TRBD1. V lost 5 bases, J lost 6 bases, and 9 bases stayed unmatched. Germline loops: CDR1 SGHVS, CDR2 FQNEAQ. The CDR3 totals 15 residues.

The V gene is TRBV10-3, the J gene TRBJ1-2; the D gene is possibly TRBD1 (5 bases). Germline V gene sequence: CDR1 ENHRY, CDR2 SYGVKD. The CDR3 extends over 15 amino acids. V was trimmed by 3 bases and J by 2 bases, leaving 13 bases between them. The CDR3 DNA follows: TGTGCCATCAGTGAAGGATTAGGACAAAACTATGGCTACACCTTC. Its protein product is CAISEGLGQNYGYTF.

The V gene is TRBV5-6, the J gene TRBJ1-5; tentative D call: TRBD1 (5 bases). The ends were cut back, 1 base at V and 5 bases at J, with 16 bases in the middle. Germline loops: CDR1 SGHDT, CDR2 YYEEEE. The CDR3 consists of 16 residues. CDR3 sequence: CASSLTGRVNHQPQHF. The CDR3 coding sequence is TGTGCCAGCAGCTTGACTGGCAGGGTGAACCATCAGCCCCAGCATTTT.

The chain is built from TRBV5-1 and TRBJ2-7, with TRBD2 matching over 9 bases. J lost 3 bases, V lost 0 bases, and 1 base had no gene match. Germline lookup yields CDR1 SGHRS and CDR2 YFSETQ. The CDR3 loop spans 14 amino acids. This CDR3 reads CASSLDSGGYEQYF. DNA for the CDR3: TGCGCCAGCAGCTTGGATAGCGGGGGCTACGAGCAGTACTTC.

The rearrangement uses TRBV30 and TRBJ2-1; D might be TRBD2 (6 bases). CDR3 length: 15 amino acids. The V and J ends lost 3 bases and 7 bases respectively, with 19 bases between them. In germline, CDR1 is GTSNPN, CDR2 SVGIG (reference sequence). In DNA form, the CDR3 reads TGTGCCTGGAGGAGCGGGCTATACGCAGGAAATGAGCAGTTCTTC. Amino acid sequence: CAWRSGLYAGNEQFF. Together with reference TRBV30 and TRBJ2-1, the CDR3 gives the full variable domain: SQTIHQWPATLVQPVGSPLSLECTVEGTSNPNLYWYRQAAGRGLQLLFYSVGIGQISSEVPQNLSASRPQDRQFILSSKKLLLSDSGFYLCAWRSGLYAGNEQFFGPGTRLTVL.

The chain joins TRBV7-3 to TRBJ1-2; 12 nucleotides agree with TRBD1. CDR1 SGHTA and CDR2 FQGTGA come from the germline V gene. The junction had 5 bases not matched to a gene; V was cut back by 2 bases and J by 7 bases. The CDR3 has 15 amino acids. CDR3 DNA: TGTGCCAGCAGCTTAGAGGGACAGGGGGCCACTGGCTACACCTTC. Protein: CASSLEGQGATGYTF.

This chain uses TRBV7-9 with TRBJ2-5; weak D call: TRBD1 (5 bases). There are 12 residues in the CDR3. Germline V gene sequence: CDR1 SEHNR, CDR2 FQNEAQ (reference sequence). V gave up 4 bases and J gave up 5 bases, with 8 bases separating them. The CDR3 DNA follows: TGTGCCAGCAGCTGGAAGGGGGAGACCCAGTACTTC. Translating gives CASSWKGETQYF.

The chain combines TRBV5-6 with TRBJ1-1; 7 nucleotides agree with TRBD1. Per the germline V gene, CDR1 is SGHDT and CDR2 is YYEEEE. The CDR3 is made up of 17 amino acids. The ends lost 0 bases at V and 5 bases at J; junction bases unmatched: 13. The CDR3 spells CASSLAGQGVGRTEAFF. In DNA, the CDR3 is TGTGCCAGCAGCTTGGCCGGCCAGGGGGTGGGTCGGACTGAAGCTTTCTTT. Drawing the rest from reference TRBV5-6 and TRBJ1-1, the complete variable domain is DAGVTQSPTHLIKTRGQQVTLRCSPKSGHDTVSWYQQALGQGPQFIFQYYEEEERQRGNFPDRFSGHQFPNYSSELNVNALLLGDSALYLCASSLAGQGVGRTEAFFGQGTRLTVV.

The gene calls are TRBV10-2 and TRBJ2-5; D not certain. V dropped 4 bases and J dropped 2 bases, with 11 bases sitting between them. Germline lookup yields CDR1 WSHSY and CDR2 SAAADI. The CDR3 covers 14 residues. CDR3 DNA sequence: TGCGCCAGCAGTGTCACGGTCGCACAAGAGACCCAGTACTTC. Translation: CASSVTVAQETQYF.

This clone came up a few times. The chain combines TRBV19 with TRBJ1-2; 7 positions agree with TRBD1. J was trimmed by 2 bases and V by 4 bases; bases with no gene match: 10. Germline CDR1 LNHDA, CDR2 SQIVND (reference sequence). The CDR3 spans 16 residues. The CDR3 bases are TGTGCCAGTAGTACTGAATTCAGGGGGGAAAACTATGGCTACACCTTC. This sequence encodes CASSTEFRGENYGYTF.

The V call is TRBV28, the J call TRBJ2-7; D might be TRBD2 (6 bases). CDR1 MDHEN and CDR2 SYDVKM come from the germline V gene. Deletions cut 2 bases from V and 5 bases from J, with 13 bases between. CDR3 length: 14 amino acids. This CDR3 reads CASSLTGETHEQYF. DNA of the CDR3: TGTGCCAGCAGTTTAACGGGGGAGACCCACGAGCAGTACTTC.

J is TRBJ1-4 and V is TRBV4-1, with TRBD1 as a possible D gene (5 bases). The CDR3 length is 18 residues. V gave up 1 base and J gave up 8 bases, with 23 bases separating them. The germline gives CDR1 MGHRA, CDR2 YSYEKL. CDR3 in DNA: TGCGCCAGCAGCCAAGGTGGGCTAGGCGGGGCCGGGAGAGAAAAACTGTTTTTT. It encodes CASSQGGLGGAGREKLFF.

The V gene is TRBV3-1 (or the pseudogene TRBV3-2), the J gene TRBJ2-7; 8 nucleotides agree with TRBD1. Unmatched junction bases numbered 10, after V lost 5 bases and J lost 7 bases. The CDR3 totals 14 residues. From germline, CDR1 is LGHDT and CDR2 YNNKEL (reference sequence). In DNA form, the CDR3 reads TGTGCCAGCAGCATGGGACAGGCCCAATCAGAGCAGTACTTC. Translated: CASSMGQAQSEQYF.

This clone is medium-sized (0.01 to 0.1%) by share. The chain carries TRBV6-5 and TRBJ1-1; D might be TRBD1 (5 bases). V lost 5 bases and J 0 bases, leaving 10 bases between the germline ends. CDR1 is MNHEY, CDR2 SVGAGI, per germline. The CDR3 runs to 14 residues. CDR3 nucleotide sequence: TGTGCCAGCAGTCCGGGACTTTTGAACACTGAAGCTTTCTTT. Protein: CASSPGLLNTEAFF.

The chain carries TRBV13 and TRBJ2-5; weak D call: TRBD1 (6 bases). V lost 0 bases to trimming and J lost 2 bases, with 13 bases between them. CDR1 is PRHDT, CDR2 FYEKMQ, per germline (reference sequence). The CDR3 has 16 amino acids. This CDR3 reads CASSLGQGNLQETQYF. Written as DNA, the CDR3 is TGTGCCAGCAGCTTAGGACAGGGTAATTTGCAAGAGACCCAGTACTTC.

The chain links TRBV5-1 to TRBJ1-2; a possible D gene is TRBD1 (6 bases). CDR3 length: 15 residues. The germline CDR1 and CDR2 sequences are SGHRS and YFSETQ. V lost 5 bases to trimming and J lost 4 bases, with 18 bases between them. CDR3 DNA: TGCGCCAGCAGACCACCCGGCCTGACAGGCTATGGCTACACCTTC. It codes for CASRPPGLTGYGYTF.